The sequence of this T cell receptor (beta chain) was determined in a study of blood T cell repertoires in COVID-19. Looking at the study overall: COVID-19 samples collected from the United States, Italy and Spain covered acute and convalescent phases. PBMCs, B-cell-depleted T cells, or T cells were the source of the cDNA or gDNA that made up the material.

Method: immunoSEQ multiplex PCR; TCRdb's copy keeps in-frame clones and lacks some. The sample yields about 140,000 clones, about 80% seen once. CDR3 length equals 13 residues. The V end lost 2 bases, the J end lost 4 bases, and 8 bases lay between the germline ends. The V gene's germline CDR1 is MNHEY and CDR2 SMNVEV (reference sequence). This clonotype was obtained from a woman in her sixties or seventies with acute or convalescent COVID-19. Sequenced material: peripheral blood. The chain uses TRBV27 and TRBJ1-2; maybe TRBD1 (6 bases). The CDR3 is CASSLQGSYGYTF. Here the CDR3 DNA reads TGTGCCAGCAGTTTACAGGGGAGCTATGGCTACACCTTC.